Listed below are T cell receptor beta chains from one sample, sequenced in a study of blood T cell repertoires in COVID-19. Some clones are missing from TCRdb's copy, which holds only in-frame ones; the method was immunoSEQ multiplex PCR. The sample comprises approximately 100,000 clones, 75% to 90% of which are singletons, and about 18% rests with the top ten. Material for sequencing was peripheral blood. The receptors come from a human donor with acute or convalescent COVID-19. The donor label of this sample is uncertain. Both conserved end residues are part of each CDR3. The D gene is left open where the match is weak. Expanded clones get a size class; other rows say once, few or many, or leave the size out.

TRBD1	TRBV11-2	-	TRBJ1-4	TGTGCCAGCAGCTTCGGGACAGGGGAAGAAAAACTGTTTTTT	CASSFGTGEEKLFF
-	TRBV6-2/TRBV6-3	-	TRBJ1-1	TGTGCCAGCAGTTACGGGGTAGGGGGTGAAGCTTTCTTT	CASSYGVGGEAFF
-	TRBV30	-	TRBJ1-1	TGTGCCTGGAACCGAGACTGGAACACTGAAGCTTTCTTT	CAWNRDWNTEAFF
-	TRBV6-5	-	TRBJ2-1	TGTGCCAGCAGTTACTCCCCGGGAAACAATGAGCAGTTCTTC	CASSYSPGNNEQFF
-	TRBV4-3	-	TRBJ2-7	TGCGCCAGCAGCGAAGGAGTCTTAACCTACGAGCAGTACTTC	CASSEGVLTYEQYF
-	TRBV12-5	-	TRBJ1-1	TGTGCTAGTGGACAAACTAAGAACACTGAAGCTTTCTTT	CASGQTKNTEAFF
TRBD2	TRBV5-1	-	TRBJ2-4	TGCGCCAGCAGCCAAAAAGCGGGGGGCAACATTCAGTACTTC	CASSQKAGGNIQYF
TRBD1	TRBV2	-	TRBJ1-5	TGTGCCAGCGGGCAGGGGGCGAGCAATCAGCCCCAGCATTTT	CASGQGASNQPQHF
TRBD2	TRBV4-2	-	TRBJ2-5	TGTGCCAGCAGCCAAGATCCGCAGGCGGGGGAAGAGACCCAGTACTTC	CASSQDPQAGEETQYF
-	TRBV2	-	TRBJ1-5	TGTGCCAGCAGTGAATTAACACCCAATCAGCCCCAGCATTTT	CASSELTPNQPQHF
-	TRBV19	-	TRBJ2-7	TGTGCCAGTAGTATAGTGGAGGGTTCCGAGCAGTACTTC	CASSIVEGSEQYF
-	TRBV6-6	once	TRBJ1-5	TGTGCCAGCAGTTATAGCGAAGAGAATCAGCCCCAGCATTTT	CASSYSEENQPQHF
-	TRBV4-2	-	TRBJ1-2	TGTGCCAGCAGCCAAGATTATGCAACAGGGACCTTATTCGGGGGCTACACCTTC	CASSQDYATGTLFGGYTF
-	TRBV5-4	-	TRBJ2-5	TGTGCCAGCAGCTTGGGGCGGGGCAGACAAGAGACCCAGTACTTC	CASSLGRGRQETQYF
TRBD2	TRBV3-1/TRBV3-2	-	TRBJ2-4	TGTGCCAGCAGCCACCGTCTAGCGGGAGGGTGGGCGGACATTCAGTACTTC	CASSHRLAGGWADIQYF
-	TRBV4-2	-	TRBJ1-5	TGTGCCAGCAGCCAAGATATCTCACAGGAATCGTTGTGGAATCAGCCCCAGCATTTT	CASSQDISQESLWNQPQHF
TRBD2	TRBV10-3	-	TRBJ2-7	TGTGCCGGGACTAGCGGGGTGATGGGCGAGCAGTACTTC	CAGTSGVMGEQYF
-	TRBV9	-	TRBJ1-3	TGTGCCAGCAGCGTTAGAGCTACTGGAAACACCATATATTTT	CASSVRATGNTIYF
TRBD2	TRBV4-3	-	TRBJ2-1	TGCGCCAGCAGCCAAGATAGCCTAGCGGGAGTTAGTAACAATGAGCAGTTCTTC	CASSQDSLAGVSNNEQFF
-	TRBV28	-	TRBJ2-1	TGTGCCAGCAGTTTCCAGGGTATGGATGAGCAGTTCTTC	CASSFQGMDEQFF